Each of the 3 T cell receptor beta chains below was sequenced from the same sample in a study of a mutant IDH1 vaccine in newly diagnosed glioma. No antigens are known for them. Time point here: week 5, during vaccination. Alongside topical imiquimod, each dose of vaccine comprised 300 ug of mutant IDH1 20-mer peptide. The table came from immunoSEQ multiplex PCR; TCRdb's copy has only in-frame clones and leaves some out. The top ten hold 1.7% of the sample, which has about 42,000 clones, 80% to 90% seen once. Specimen: PBMCs, collected from a glioma patient whose treatment included an IDH1 peptide vaccine. The receptors were gathered from a middle-aged man with glioma.

The rearrangement uses TRBV7-6 and TRBJ2-2; 11 bases line up with TRBD1. There are 14 residues in the CDR3. Germline loops: CDR1 SGHVS, CDR2 FNYEAQ. After removal of 7 bases from V and 4 bases from J, the junction contained 2 bases not matched to a gene. The CDR3, as DNA: TGTGCCAGCATGGGACAGGGGGGCACCGGGGAGCTGTTTTTT. It specifies CASMGQGGTGELFF.

The chain is built from TRBV9 and TRBJ2-5; TRBD2 matches 7 bases. V lost 0 bases to trimming and J lost 4 bases; unmatched junction nucleotides: 15. The CDR3 is made up of 18 amino acids. Germline V CDR1 and CDR2: SGDLS, YYNGEE. The CDR3 here is CASSVEIGSGVARETQYF. The DNA for the CDR3 is TGTGCCAGCAGCGTAGAAATAGGGAGCGGGGTGGCGAGAGAGACCCAGTACTTC.

This sequence joins TRBV15 and TRBJ2-1; D ambiguous. The CDR3 extends over 15 amino acids. In germline, CDR1 is LNHNV, CDR2 YYDKDF (reference sequence). With 0 bases removed from V and 7 bases from J, the gap between germline ends came to 13 bases. CDR3 in DNA: TGTGCCACCAGCAGAGATGGCCAAGTTAGGAATGAGCAGTTCTTC. The encoded protein is CATSRDGQVRNEQFF.